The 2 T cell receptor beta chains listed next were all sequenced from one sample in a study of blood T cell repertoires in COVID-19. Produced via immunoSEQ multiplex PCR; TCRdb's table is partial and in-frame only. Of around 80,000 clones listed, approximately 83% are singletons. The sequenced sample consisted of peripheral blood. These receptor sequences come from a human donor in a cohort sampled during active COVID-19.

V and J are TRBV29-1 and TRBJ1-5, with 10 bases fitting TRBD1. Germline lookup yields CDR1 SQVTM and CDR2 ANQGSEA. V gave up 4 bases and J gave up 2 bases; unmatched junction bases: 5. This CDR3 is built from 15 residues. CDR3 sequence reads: CSVASGTGGNQPQHF. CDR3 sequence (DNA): TGCAGCGTTGCCTCCGGGACAGGGGGCAATCAGCCCCAGCATTTT.

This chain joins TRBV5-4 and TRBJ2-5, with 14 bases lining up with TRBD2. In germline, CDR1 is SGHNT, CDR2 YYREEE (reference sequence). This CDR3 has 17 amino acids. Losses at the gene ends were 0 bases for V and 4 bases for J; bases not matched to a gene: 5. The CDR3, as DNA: TGTGCCAGCAGCTTGGAGGGACTAGCGGGGGCCCGAGAGACCCAGTACTTC. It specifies CASSLEGLAGARETQYF.